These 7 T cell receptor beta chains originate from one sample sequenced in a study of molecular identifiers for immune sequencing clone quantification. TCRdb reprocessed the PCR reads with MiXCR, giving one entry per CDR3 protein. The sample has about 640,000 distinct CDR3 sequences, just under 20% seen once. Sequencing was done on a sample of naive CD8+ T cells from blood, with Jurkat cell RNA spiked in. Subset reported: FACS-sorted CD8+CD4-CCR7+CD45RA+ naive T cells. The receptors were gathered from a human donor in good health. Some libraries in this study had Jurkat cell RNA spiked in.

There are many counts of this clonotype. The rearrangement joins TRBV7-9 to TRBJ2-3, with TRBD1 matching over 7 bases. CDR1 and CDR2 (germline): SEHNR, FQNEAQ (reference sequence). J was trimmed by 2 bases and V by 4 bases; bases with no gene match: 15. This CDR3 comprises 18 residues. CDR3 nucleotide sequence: TGTGCCAGCAGCTCCACCCACTCGACAGGGCAAAACACAGATACGCAGTATTTT. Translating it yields CASSSTHSTGQNTDTQYF.

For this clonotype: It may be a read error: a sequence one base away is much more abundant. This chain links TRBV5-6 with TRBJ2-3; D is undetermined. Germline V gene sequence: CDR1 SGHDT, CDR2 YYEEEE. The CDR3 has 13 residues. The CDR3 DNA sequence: TGTGCCAGCGGCTTGGACGGCCCAGATACGCAGTATTTT. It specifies CASGLDGPDTQYF.

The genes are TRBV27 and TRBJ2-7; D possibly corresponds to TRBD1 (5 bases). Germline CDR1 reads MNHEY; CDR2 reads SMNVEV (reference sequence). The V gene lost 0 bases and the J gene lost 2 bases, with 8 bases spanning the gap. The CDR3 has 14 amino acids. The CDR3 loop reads CASSLSVRAYEQYF. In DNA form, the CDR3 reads TGTGCCAGCAGTTTATCTGTCAGGGCCTACGAGCAGTACTTC.

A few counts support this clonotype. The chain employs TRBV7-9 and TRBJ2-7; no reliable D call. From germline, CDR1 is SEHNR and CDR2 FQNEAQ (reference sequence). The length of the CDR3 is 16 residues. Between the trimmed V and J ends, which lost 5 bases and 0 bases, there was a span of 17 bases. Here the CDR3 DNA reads TGTGCCAGCAGCCCTCGTTCTCCAGGAGACTCCTACGAGCAGTACTTC. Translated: CASSPRSPGDSYEQYF. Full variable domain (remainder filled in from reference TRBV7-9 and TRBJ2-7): DTGVSQNPRHKITKRGQNVTFRCDPISEHNRLYWYRQTLGQGPEFLTYFQNEAQLEKSRLLSDRFSAERPKGSFSTLEIQRTEQGDSAMYLCASSPRSPGDSYEQYFGPGTRLTVT.

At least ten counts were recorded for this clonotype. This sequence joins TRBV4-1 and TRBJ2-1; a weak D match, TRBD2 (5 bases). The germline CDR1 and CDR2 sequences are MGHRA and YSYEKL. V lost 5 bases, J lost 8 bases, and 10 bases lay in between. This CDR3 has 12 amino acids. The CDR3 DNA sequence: TGCGCCAGCAGCGGACGGGGTTATGAGCAGTTCTTC. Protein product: CASSGRGYEQFF.

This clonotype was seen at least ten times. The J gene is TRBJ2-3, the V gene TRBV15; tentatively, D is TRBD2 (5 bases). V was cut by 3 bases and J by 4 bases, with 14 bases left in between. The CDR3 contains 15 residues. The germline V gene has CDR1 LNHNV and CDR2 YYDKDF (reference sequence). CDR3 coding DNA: TGTGCCACCAGCAGTCCCGGGGAACGTTCAGATACGCAGTATTTT. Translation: CATSSPGERSDTQYF.

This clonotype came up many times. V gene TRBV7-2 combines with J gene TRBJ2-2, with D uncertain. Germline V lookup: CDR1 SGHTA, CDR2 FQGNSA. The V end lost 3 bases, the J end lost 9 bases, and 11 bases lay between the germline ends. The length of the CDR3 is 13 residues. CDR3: CASSFELRRELFF. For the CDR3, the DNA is TGTGCCAGCAGCTTTGAATTACGCCGGGAGCTGTTTTTT.